The 11 T cell receptor beta chains below were found in one sample sequenced in a study of Ad26.COV2.S vaccination and SARS-CoV-2 variants. This table comes from immunoSEQ multiplex PCR, and its TCRdb copy is limited to in-frame clones, with some not included. The repertoire holds 300,000 to 400,000 clones, with roughly 84% as singletons. Treatment denoted: some 20 received Ad26.COV2.S at low or high dose, single or two shots; about 5 received placebo; per-sample allocation not given. Each sample was drawn 63 days after the first injection (of vaccine or placebo). The sequences come from peripheral blood, collected in a trial of Ad26.COV2.S vaccine versus placebo. The receptors originated from a person between 18 and 59 years old who received the Ad26.COV2.S COVID-19 vaccine or a placebo.

V gene TRBV12-3 or TRBV12-4 combines with J gene TRBJ2-2, with D possibly TRBD1 on 6 matching bases. V lost 10 bases, J lost 1 base, and 10 bases lay in between. The CDR3 has 13 residues. CDR3 region: CAIQDRNTGELFF. The DNA for the CDR3 is TGTGCCATCCAGGACAGGAACACCGGGGAGCTGTTTTTT.

The rearrangement joins TRBV27 to TRBJ1-1, with D possibly being TRBD1 (5 bases). The germline CDR1 and CDR2 sequences are MNHEY and SMNVEV (reference sequence). Trimming left V 3 bases short and J 3 bases short, with 8 bases between. The CDR3 spans 13 residues. The CDR3 reads CASSFGGDTEAFF. DNA for the CDR3: TGTGCCAGCAGTTTCGGGGGGGACACTGAAGCTTTCTTT.

The CDR3 region is CATSRDLDEQYF. CDR3 bases: TGTGCCACCAGCAGAGATTTGGACGAGCAGTACTTC. The chain links TRBV15 to TRBJ2-7; D call uncertain. CDR3 length: 12 amino acids. The V gene's germline CDR1 is LNHNV and CDR2 YYDKDF (reference sequence). V lost 0 bases, J lost 5 bases, and 5 bases lay in between.

The chain carries TRBV27 and TRBJ1-2, with D uncertain. V lost 4 bases and J 0 bases, leaving 6 bases between the germline ends. The CDR3 sequence is 13 residues long. Germline V gene lookup returns CDR1 MNHEY and CDR2 SMNVEV (reference sequence). CDR3 DNA sequence: TGTGCCAGCAGTTCTACAGCTAACTATGGCTACACCTTC. Translated: CASSSTANYGYTF.

The chain uses TRBV5-1 and TRBJ2-7; 7 bases agree with TRBD1. Trimming cost V 2 bases and J 5 bases; bases outside gene matches: 7. The CDR3 has 14 amino acids. Germline lookup yields CDR1 SGHRS and CDR2 YFSETQ. The CDR3 protein is CASSFEQGQNEQYF. CDR3 coding DNA: TGCGCCAGCAGCTTCGAACAGGGGCAAAACGAGCAGTACTTC. Full variable domain (missing parts from reference TRBV5-1 and TRBJ2-7): KAGVTQTPRYLIKTRGQQVTLSCSPISGHRSVSWYQQTPGQGLQFLFEYFSETQRNKGNFPGRFSGRQFSNSRSEMNVSTLELGDSALYLCASSFEQGQNEQYFGPGTRLTVT.

This clone was counted once. The chain couples TRBV12-3 or TRBV12-4 to TRBJ1-2; no clear D. With 5 bases removed from V and 6 bases from J, the gap between germline ends came to 10 bases. CDR3 length equals 12 residues. CDR3 DNA: TGTGCCAGCAGTCCACTCTCCGATGGCTACACCTTC. Encoded protein: CASSPLSDGYTF.

The chain recombines TRBV19 with TRBJ2-1; TRBD2 might be the D (6 bases). V gave up 3 bases and J gave up 2 bases, with 14 bases separating them. The CDR3 has 16 amino acids. The germline CDR1 and CDR2 sequences are LNHDA and SQIVND (reference sequence). DNA for the CDR3: TGTGCCAGTAGTATTTTCGCGGGAAGGCCCTACAATGAGCAGTTCTTC. Translated, it gives CASSIFAGRPYNEQFF. The entire variable domain, with the rest obtained from reference TRBV19 and TRBJ2-1, is as follows: DGGITQSPKYLFRKEGQNVTLSCEQNLNHDAMYWYRQDPGQGLRLIYYSQIVNDFQKGDIAEGYSVSREKKESFPLTVTSAQKNPTAFYLCASSIFAGRPYNEQFFGPGTRLTVL.

The rearrangement uses TRBV3-1 (or the pseudogene TRBV3-2) and TRBJ1-2; D is ambiguous. The germline CDR1 and CDR2 sequences are LGHDT and YNNKEL (reference sequence). Trimming removed 4 bases at V and 14 bases at J, with 23 bases between. The CDR3 length is 14 residues. CDR3 DNA: TGTGCCAGCAGCCGCCGGGAACAGCCCCTTACTATGACCTTC. It encodes CASSRREQPLTMTF.

The chain is built from TRBV6-5 and TRBJ2-6, with D uncertain. The CDR3 totals 16 residues. V shed 0 bases and J shed 0 bases, with 6 bases lying between them. In germline, CDR1 is MNHEY, CDR2 SVGAGI. In DNA form, the CDR3 reads TGTGCCAGCAGTTACTCCACGGGCTCTGGGGCCAACGTCCTGACTTTC. As protein: CASSYSTGSGANVLTF.

This chain connects TRBV19 to TRBJ2-3; D is unclear. Germline CDR1 and CDR2: LNHDA and SQIVND (reference sequence). V was cut by 3 bases and J by 2 bases, with 15 bases left in between. The CDR3 runs 16 residues. CDR3 nucleotide sequence: TGTGCCAGTAGTATCGCTAGAGTCGCCCTCACAGATACGCAGTATTTT. Protein sequence: CASSIARVALTDTQYF.

This CDR3 is CASSAGTNSPLHF. In DNA form, the CDR3 reads TGTGCCAGCAGCGCGGGGACGAATTCACCCCTCCACTTT. V and J are TRBV7-2 and TRBJ1-6, with D maybe TRBD1 (5 bases). This CDR3 contains 13 residues. Per germline, CDR1 SGHTA and CDR2 FQGNSA. The V gene lost 5 bases and the J gene lost 7 bases, with 9 bases spanning the gap.